A single TCR beta chain is shown here with its context. As yet, its antigen is unknown. The data were obtained in a study of OX40 agonist ivuxolimab in advanced cancers. Study-level results: Clonal expansion by week 6 occurred in CD4+ and CD8+ blood T cells (at 0.1 to 3.0 mg/kg).

V was clipped by 4 bases and J by 0 bases; unmatched bases: 3. The CDR3 spans 15 residues. Germline CDR1 LNHDA, CDR2 SQIVND (reference sequence). Sequencing used immunoSEQ multiplex PCR; TCRdb keeps in-frame clones, though not all of them. The sample lists tens of thousands of clones; 70% to 90% were seen once. This clonotype originated in an adult with an advanced solid tumor such as melanoma, head and neck, liver or kidney cancer. The chain joins TRBV19 to TRBJ2-4, with 7 positions matching TRBD1. The input for sequencing was CD4+ or CD8+ T cells sorted from blood, taken in a trial of the OX40 agonist ivuxolimab. This CDR3 reads CASSREGAAKNIQYF. The CDR3 DNA follows: TGTGCCAGTAGTAGAGAGGGGGCAGCCAAAAACATTCAGTACTTC. Combining the CDR3 with reference TRBV19 and TRBJ2-4 gives the whole variable domain DGGITQSPKYLFRKEGQNVTLSCEQNLNHDAMYWYRQDPGQGLRLIYYSQIVNDFQKGDIAEGYSVSREKKESFPLTVTSAQKNPTAFYLCASSREGAAKNIQYFGAGTRLSVL.